These T cell receptor beta chains were read from a single sample in a study of tissue T cells after allogeneic stem cell transplantation. TCRdb keeps only in-frame clones here, not all; method: immunoSEQ multiplex PCR. The sample includes about 43,000 clones, roughly 92% of them seen just once. The specimen comprised blood, sampled before transplantation. The receptors here all came from a woman aged 40-75 years who later had graft-versus-host disease after an allogeneic stem cell transplant. Both conserved end residues are part of each CDR3. Fields, in order: J gene, D gene, clone size, V gene, CDR3 protein, CDR3 DNA. A D gene is named only where the DNA matches it firmly. Size is stated for part of the rows, as once, few or many counts, or as a class when the clone is expanded.

>TRBJ2-1|TRBD2|NA|TRBV13
CASSLGGSGSANEQFF
TGTGCCAGCAGCTTAGGCGGTAGCGGGAGTGCGAATGAGCAGTTCTTC
>TRBJ2-1|TRBD2|NA|TRBV7-9
CASSFGTSFEQFF
TGTGCCAGCAGCTTCGGGACTAGCTTTGAGCAGTTCTTC
>TRBJ1-1|NA|NA|TRBV28
CASRGGGGVTEAFF
TGTGCCAGCAGGGGAGGCGGAGGGGTGACTGAAGCTTTCTTT
>TRBJ2-7|NA|NA|TRBV30
CAWSEATTYEQYF
TGTGCCTGGAGCGAGGCGACGACCTACGAGCAGTACTTC
>TRBJ1-1|NA|NA|TRBV7-9
CASSLVNTEAFF
TGTGCCAGCAGCTTAGTCAACACTGAAGCTTTCTTT
>TRBJ2-7|NA|NA|TRBV7-9
CASSLGGVYEQYF
TGTGCCAGCAGCTTAGGAGGAGTCTACGAGCAGTACTTC
>TRBJ2-5|NA|NA|TRBV5-1
CASSAGLQETQYF
TGCGCCAGCAGCGCCGGGCTCCAAGAGACCCAGTACTTC
>TRBJ2-1|NA|NA|TRBV15
CATSLSGPRTRRSYNEQFF
TGTGCCACCTCCTTATCCGGGCCTCGAACCCGTCGCTCCTACAATGAGCAGTTCTTC
>TRBJ2-7|TRBD1|NA|TRBV11-3
CASSLRSQGADEQYF
TGTGCCAGCAGCTTACGATCGCAGGGGGCCGACGAGCAGTACTTC
>TRBJ2-2|TRBD1|NA|TRBV6-7
CASSRPGTGAYTGELFF
TGTGCCAGCAGTCGACCCGGGACAGGGGCGTACACCGGGGAGCTGTTTTTT
>TRBJ2-2|NA|NA|TRBV28
CASSLHNPGITGELFF
TGTGCCAGCAGTTTACACAACCCGGGGATCACCGGGGAGCTGTTTTTT
>TRBJ2-7|TRBD1|NA|TRBV11-1
CASGTAFYEQYF
TGTGCCAGCGGGACAGCGTTCTACGAGCAGTACTTC
>TRBJ1-1|TRBD1|once|TRBV19
CASRKDRAPTEAFF
TGTGCCAGTAGAAAGGACAGGGCCCCCACTGAAGCTTTCTTT
>TRBJ2-1|NA|NA|TRBV6-2/TRBV6-3
CASSYPDNEQFF
TGTGCCAGCAGTTACCCCGACAATGAGCAGTTCTTC
>TRBJ1-6|NA|NA|TRBV6-5
CASSNNSPLHF
TGTGCCAGCAGTAATAATTCACCCCTCCACTTT
>TRBJ2-1|NA|NA|TRBV5-8
CASRHRGAYNEQFF
TGTGCCAGCAGACACCGCGGGGCCTACAATGAGCAGTTCTTC
>TRBJ1-1|NA|NA|TRBV6-5
CASSYSRGDTEAFF
TGTGCCAGCAGTTACTCGAGGGGAGACACTGAAGCTTTCTTT
>TRBJ1-1|NA|NA|TRBV2
CASIPAGGFTVSNTEAFF
TGTGCCAGCATCCCGGCAGGCGGTTTTACGGTATCGAACACTGAAGCTTTCTTT
>TRBJ2-7|TRBD2|NA|TRBV5-6
CASSLGLADPYEQYF
TGTGCCAGCAGCTTGGGTCTAGCGGACCCCTACGAGCAGTACTTC
>TRBJ2-2|NA|NA|TRBV27
CASSPRTLTGELFF
TGTGCCAGCAGTCCCCGGACGCTCACCGGGGAGCTGTTTTTT
>TRBJ2-7|TRBD1|NA|TRBV28
CAIQGTPALEQYF
TGTGCCATACAGGGGACCCCGGCCCTCGAGCAGTACTTC
>TRBJ2-1|TRBD2|NA|TRBV5-1
CASSPGGAGGPGEQFF
TGCGCCAGCAGCCCGGGGGGAGCGGGAGGGCCGGGTGAGCAGTTCTTC
>TRBJ1-1|TRBD1|NA|TRBV9
CASRGQGGTEAFF
TGTGCCAGCAGAGGACAGGGGGGGACTGAAGCTTTCTTT
>TRBJ2-5|TRBD1|NA|TRBV7-9
CASSLNRGQETQYF
TGTGCCAGCAGCTTGAACAGGGGCCAAGAGACCCAGTACTTC
>TRBJ1-3|NA|NA|TRBV7-9
CASSLLQSDWSSGNTIYF
TGTGCCAGCAGCTTATTACAGTCGGACTGGAGCTCTGGAAACACCATATATTTT
>TRBJ1-6|NA|NA|TRBV7-9
CASSGPSGSPLHF
TGTGCCAGCAGCGGGCCCTCGGGTTCACCCCTCCACTTT
>TRBJ1-4|NA|NA|TRBV4-3
CASSHLGIFGTINEKLFF
TGCGCCAGCAGCCATTTGGGAATTTTCGGGACGATTAATGAAAAACTGTTTTTT
>TRBJ1-5|TRBD1|NA|TRBV10-3
CAISVDHRGSNQPQHF
TGTGCCATCAGTGTGGACCACAGGGGTAGCAACCAGCCCCAGCATTTT
>TRBJ2-1|TRBD1|once|TRBV7-9
CASSLGDRAYNEQFF
TGTGCCAGCAGCTTAGGGGACAGGGCCTACAATGAGCAGTTCTTC
>TRBJ1-1|NA|NA|TRBV7-2
CASSWVGQMNTEAFF
TGTGCCAGCAGCTGGGTCGGACAGATGAACACTGAAGCTTTCTTT
>TRBJ1-1|NA|NA|TRBV19
CASSTLGNTEAFF
TGTGCCAGTAGTACCCTAGGGAACACTGAAGCTTTCTTT
>TRBJ2-3|NA|NA|TRBV3-1/TRBV3-2
CASSHKLAEGTDTQYF
TGTGCCAGCAGCCACAAACTGGCGGAAGGCACAGATACGCAGTATTTT
>TRBJ1-5|TRBD1|NA|TRBV4-1
CASSQTGIQPQHF
TGCGCCAGCAGCCAGACAGGGATTCAGCCCCAGCATTTT
>TRBJ2-6|NA|NA|TRBV19
CASSTDSRSGANVLTF
TGTGCCAGTAGTACGGACAGTAGGTCTGGGGCCAACGTCCTGACTTTC
>TRBJ2-3|NA|NA|TRBV19
CASNPGRYTDTQYF
TGTGCCAGTAATCCGGGAAGGTACACAGATACGCAGTATTTT
>TRBJ2-1|TRBD2|NA|TRBV4-1
CASSHKREWDNEQFF
TGCGCCAGCAGCCACAAGCGGGAGTGGGACAATGAGCAGTTCTTC
>TRBJ2-1|NA|NA|TRBV7-9
CASSSGPNNEQFF
TGTGCCAGCAGCTCGGGACCTAACAATGAGCAGTTCTTC
>TRBJ2-2|NA|NA|TRBV19
CASSPLTGSGGELFF
TGTGCCAGTAGTCCCTTAACAGGGTCTGGCGGGGAGCTGTTTTTT
>TRBJ2-3|NA|NA|TRBV10-1
CASSEVPGRSTDTQYF
TGCGCCAGCAGTGAGGTCCCCGGGCGGAGCACAGATACGCAGTATTTT
>TRBJ1-1|NA|few|TRBV18
CASSPSEALNTEAFF
TGTGCCAGCTCACCTTCCGAGGCCCTGAACACTGAAGCTTTCTTT
>TRBJ1-2|NA|NA|TRBV30
CAWSKGNYGYTF
TGTGCCTGGAGTAAGGGCAACTATGGCTACACCTTC
>TRBJ2-1|NA|NA|TRBV2
CASRLGTGTEQFF
TGTGCCAGCAGATTAGGGACTGGCACTGAGCAGTTCTTC
>TRBJ2-2|NA|NA|TRBV7-9
CASSPLEGLSLNTGELFF
TGTGCCAGCAGCCCCCTTGAGGGTCTCTCCCTGAACACCGGGGAGCTGTTTTTT
>TRBJ1-3|NA|NA|TRBV21-1
CASKGGGNTIYF
TGTGCCAGCAAAGGAGGAGGAAACACCATATATTTT
>TRBJ2-2|TRBD2|NA|TRBV5-4
CASSSGLDNGELFF
TGTGCCAGCAGCTCGGGACTAGATAACGGGGAGCTGTTTTTT
>TRBJ1-4|NA|NA|TRBV19
CASSIDGQLNEKLFF
TGTGCCAGTAGTATAGATGGCCAGCTGAATGAAAAACTGTTTTTT
>TRBJ1-1|TRBD1|NA|TRBV18
CASSGQGNTEAFF
TGTGCCAGCTCTGGACAGGGGAACACTGAAGCTTTCTTT
>TRBJ2-1|TRBD2|NA|TRBV11-3
CASSFETSGYNEQFF
TGTGCCAGCAGCTTTGAGACTAGCGGCTACAATGAGCAGTTCTTC
>TRBJ2-2|TRBD2|NA|TRBV5-8
CASSFRTSGRAGELFF
TGTGCCAGCAGCTTCAGGACTAGCGGGAGGGCCGGGGAGCTGTTTTTT
>TRBJ1-3|NA|NA|TRBV27
CASSLRSGNTIYF
TGTGCCAGCAGTTTGCGCTCTGGAAACACCATATATTTT
>TRBJ1-5|NA|NA|TRBV6-6
CASSYWAGKGPSSWHF
TGTGCCAGCAGTTACTGGGCCGGTAAGGGCCCTTCTTCATGGCATTTT
>TRBJ2-7|NA|NA|TRBV2
CASTGDTFTYEQYF
TGTGCCAGCACTGGGGACACGTTCACCTACGAGCAGTACTTC
>TRBJ2-7|NA|NA|TRBV7-2
CASSLARVAISYEQYF
TGTGCCAGCAGCTTAGCGAGGGTAGCGATATCCTACGAGCAGTACTTC
>TRBJ2-1|NA|NA|TRBV5-1
CASSLQSSYNEQFF
TGCGCCAGCAGCTTACAGAGCTCCTACAATGAGCAGTTCTTC
>TRBJ1-2|TRBD1|NA|TRBV19
CASSRGQVYYGYTF
TGTGCCAGTAGTAGGGGACAGGTATACTATGGCTACACCTTC
>TRBJ1-2|TRBD1|NA|TRBV7-9
CASSRRDRGSGYTF
TGTGCCAGCAGCAGAAGGGACAGGGGTAGTGGCTACACCTTC
>TRBJ2-5|NA|NA|TRBV18
CASSPSPGAGETQYF
TGTGCCAGCTCACCATCCCCAGGCGCGGGGGAGACCCAGTACTTC